These T cell receptor beta chains were read from a single sample in a study of cytomegalovirus exposure and HLA in healthy donors. Only in-frame clones appear in the TCRdb table, and some are missing; sequencing was by immunoSEQ multiplex PCR. Counted here are 180,000 or so clones, around 80% occurring once; the ten biggest clones make up around 3.4%. The material sequenced was PBMCs. These receptors originate from a woman aged 55 to 70 in good health and CMV-seropositive. The conserved cysteine and the conserved F or W are not part of the CDR3 here. The D gene is left open where the match is weak.

j_call	d_call	v_call	cdr3_aa
TRBJ1-2	.	TRBV6-5	ASRPEFRNYGYT
TRBJ2-5	.	TRBV5-1	ASSPRTDQETQY
TRBJ2-5	TRBD2	TRBV4-1	ASSQASGRAGETQY
TRBJ2-7	.	TRBV5-1	ASSLTGAYEQY
TRBJ2-7	TRBD1	TRBV7-2	ASSSGQGSYEQY
TRBJ1-4	TRBD1	TRBV27	ASRTGENEKLF
TRBJ2-7	TRBD1	TRBV5-1	ASSLEGQGAREQY
TRBJ2-4	.	TRBV4-1	ASRSLGIAKNIQY
TRBJ2-5	TRBD2	TRBV5-1	ASSLSLGLAGVVDQETQY
TRBJ2-3	TRBD2	TRBV7-3	ASTTSGTRTDTQY
TRBJ2-7	TRBD1	TRBV4-1	ASSPSPGQGYEQY
TRBJ2-7	.	TRBV11-2	ASSSTGSPEQY
TRBJ2-6	.	TRBV5-1	ASSPQGGSGANVLT
TRBJ2-7	TRBD1	TRBV6-5	ASSTAGQGKNEQY
TRBJ2-1	TRBD2	TRBV28	ASGGGDRYNEQF
TRBJ1-4	.	TRBV27	ASSLAGVGEKLF
TRBJ2-3	TRBD2	TRBV29-1	SVATSGVTDTQY
TRBJ2-7	.	TRBV30	AWSVYIRGYEQY